Sequencing of this T cell receptor (beta chain) was carried out in a study of response to subunit inactivated influenza vaccine. Findings and caveats of the study: The authors suggested that few new T cells are recruited per seasonal influenza vaccination.

MiXCR, applied by TCRdb to the RT-PCR reads, yields one record per CDR3 protein. This repertoire shows about 650,000 distinct CDR3 sequences, 15% to 17% found once; its top ten account for around a tenth. The CDR3 contains 14 residues. The germline V gene encodes CDR1 SGHRS and CDR2 YFSETQ. V lost 4 bases and J lost 8, with 15 bases in between. A few counts support this clonotype. Antigen unknown. The starting material was PBMCs from blood, obtained 11 to 12 days after vaccination. V and J are TRBV5-1 and TRBJ2-2; D is undetermined. The receptor comes from a man aged 50 or older who received an inactivated influenza vaccine. CDR3 nucleotide sequence: TGCGCCAGCAGCCTCGTTTATTTCGCTGGGGAGCTGTTTTTT. Its translation is CASSLVYFAGELFF.